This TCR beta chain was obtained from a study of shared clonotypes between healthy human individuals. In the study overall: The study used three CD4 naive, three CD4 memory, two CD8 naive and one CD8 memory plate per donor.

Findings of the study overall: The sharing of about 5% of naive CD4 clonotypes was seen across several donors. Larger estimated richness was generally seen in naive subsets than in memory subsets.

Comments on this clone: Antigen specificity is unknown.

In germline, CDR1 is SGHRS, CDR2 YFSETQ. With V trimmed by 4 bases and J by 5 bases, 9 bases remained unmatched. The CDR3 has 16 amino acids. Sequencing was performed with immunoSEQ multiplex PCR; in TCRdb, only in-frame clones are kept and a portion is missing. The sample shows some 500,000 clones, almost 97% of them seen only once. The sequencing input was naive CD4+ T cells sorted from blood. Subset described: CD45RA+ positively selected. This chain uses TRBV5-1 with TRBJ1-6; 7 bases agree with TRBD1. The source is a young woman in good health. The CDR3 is CASSQGGAPNNSPLHF. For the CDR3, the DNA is TGCGCCAGCAGCCAGGGGGGAGCACCCAATAATTCACCCCTCCACTTT.